This T cell receptor beta chain originates from a study of identifying expanded T cells in peripheral blood (dated by TCRdb to between 2018 and 2020). Concerning the study at large: Separate aliquots of the same genomic DNA pool were sequenced to produce technical replicates, and four replicates were compared in pairs. The investigation overall reported the following: Across all healthy-donor time intervals, the beta-binomial model significantly cut both the number of clones called differentially abundant and the false-positive rate. Between technical replicates the binomial model flagged around 1.2 differentially abundant clones, whereas over about 2 weeks the binomial model flagged about 16.4 and over roughly four weeks 19 to 20. The authors expected biological variance in healthy repertoires might increase further over much longer intervals such as months to years. For all healthy donors, the variance in clone template counts between roughly 2-week samples rose significantly as total template count increased.

Worth noting for this clone: What antigen it recognizes has not been identified. The sample holds no much larger clone one base away, and base qualities are not on file.

TCRbeta CDR3 regions were profiled with the immunoSEQ Assay using bias-controlled multiplex PCR amplification of genomic DNA. The source study handled its data this way. To quantify the absolute abundance of each unique TCRbeta CDR3 region, the sequences were collapsed and filtered. Two models were used to test differential abundance: a binomial model (Fisher-equivalent) and a beta-binomial model that adds time-dependent variance fitted from healthy donors. Any clone with fewer than 5 combined templates was excluded, and a clone was called differentially abundant if its Benjamini-Hochberg FDR was below 0.01. In the beta-binomial model, variance was expressed as a function of the total template count across the two samples, in the form v = (b*log(k)+a)^2. Not all clones reach the TCRdb copy of this immuneACCESS table, which keeps in-frame sequences only. Checked studies attribute under half of the gap to unresolved V genes and leave the rest unexplained. D and trimming were read from the DNA, whereas the V and J calls and clone size are those reported in that table. In all, the sample holds more than 85,000 clones, and approximately 88% of those were seen once. The biggest ten clones account for 13% to 15% of the sample.

No immune events, such as infections, were documented for the healthy donors during the collection period. To calibrate time-dependent variance in a beta-binomial model of T-cell clone differential abundance, blood repertoires from healthy donors were used as a training cohort. The training cohort was composed of roughly 10 healthy donors, 3 female and 7 male. Donor ages ranged from about 29 to 70 years, with an average of about 41 years. Obtained from a commercial supplier, whole blood was collected from each healthy donor at three time points set around 13 days apart. For immunosequencing, genomic DNA was extracted from whole blood that had not been sorted. The CDR3 holds 16 amino acids from the cysteine to the phenylalanine. Only the CDR3 DNA is retained, 48 bases long and in frame from the first base. Trimming takes 4 bases from V and 5 bases from J, and the germline ends sit 15 bases apart. The germline V gene yields MNHNS for CDR1 and SASEGT for CDR2.

The source of this sequence is a person between 18 and 75 years old in good health. What was sequenced was blood. The chain was built from TRBV6-1 and TRBJ1-6; TRBD1 could be the D gene, as 6 bases match. The CDR3 is CASSAGTFPHNSPLHF. The bases read TGTGCCAGCAGTGCCGGGACATTCCCCCATAATTCACCCCTCCACTTT.